Following are 30 T cell receptor beta chains from one sample sequenced in a study of CD8+CD57+ T cells in acquired aplastic anemia. In patients chosen for sequencing, flow cytometry had shown CD8+CD57+ cell expansion. Profiles of TCR beta VDJ and CDR3 were generated from a genomic DNA template. From the reads, TCRdb called clonotypes with MiXCR, one entry per CDR3 protein. The data hold approximately 150,000 distinct CDR3 sequences, with roughly two thirds observed a single time. Material: sorted CD4+, CD8+, or CD8+CD57+ T cells (not recorded which) from PBMCs. These receptors came from a human donor with aplastic anemia.

This clonotype was observed a few times. One end of the junction is discordant with germline, which a read error may explain. V usage is TRBV7-2 and J usage is TRBJ1-1; D is ambiguous. This CDR3 contains 13 residues. Germline CDR1 SGHTA, CDR2 FQGNSA. The CDR3 loop reads CATSGQPNTEAFF. DNA of the CDR3: TGTGCCACCAGCGGGCAGCCGAACACTGAAGCTTTCTTT.

The rearrangement uses TRBV20-1 and TRBJ2-3; 7 bases fit TRBD2. The junction had 10 bases not matched to a gene; V was cut back by 7 bases and J by 9 bases. CDR3 size: 12 residues. Per the germline V gene, CDR1 is DFQATT and CDR2 is SNEGSKA (reference sequence). This CDR3 is CSVRTRRDTQYF. The DNA for the CDR3 is TGCAGTGTTCGGACTAGACGTGACACGCAGTATTTT.

V and J are TRBV2 and TRBJ2-1; 9 bases align to TRBD1. V dropped 10 bases and J dropped 8; count of bases not matched to a gene: 9. The germline gives CDR1 SNHLY, CDR2 FYNNEI. CDR3 length: 13 amino acids. The CDR3 loop is CAIPDRGRDEQFF. The CDR3 DNA sequence: TGTGCCATCCCAGACAGGGGGAGAGATGAGCAGTTCTTC.

The V gene is TRBV7-6, the J gene TRBJ2-5, with a tentative D call TRBD2 (5 bases). Germline values: CDR1 SGHVS, CDR2 FNYEAQ. This CDR3 region has 13 residues. V lost 4 bases, J lost 5 bases, and 11 bases lay in between. The CDR3 nucleotides are TGTGCCAGCAGCTCTGGACTTATTGAGACCCAGTACTTC. It translates to CASSSGLIETQYF.

The genes are TRBV5-1 and TRBJ1-5; a possible D gene is TRBD1 (5 bases). The CDR3 consists of 15 residues. The V gene's germline CDR1 is SGHRS and CDR2 YFSETQ. Trimming took 5 bases from V and 0 from J, leaving 12 bases between them. As DNA, the CDR3 is TGCGCCAGCAGGTCTGACAGCTATAGCAATCAGCCCCAGCATTTT. Translating it yields CASRSDSYSNQPQHF.

This chain connects TRBV19 to TRBJ1-3; D ambiguous. V dropped 7 bases and J dropped 0 bases, with 13 bases sitting between them. The CDR3 contains 15 residues. Germline V gene data show CDR1 as LNHDA and CDR2 as SQIVND (reference sequence). The CDR3 nucleotides read TGTGCCAGTAAGAAGGGAACCGACTCTGGAAACACCATATATTTT. It codes for CASKKGTDSGNTIYF.

This clonotype was counted between two and nine times. This may be a read error: a much more frequent sequence differs by one nucleotide. V usage is TRBV6-4 and J usage is TRBJ2-7, with D possibly being TRBD1 (6 bases). The CDR3 totals 14 residues. Trimming removed 4 bases at V and 7 bases at J, with 17 bases between. CDR1 and CDR2 (germline): MRHNA, SNTAGT. CDR3 in DNA: TGTGCCAGCAGTGGGGCAGGGGAAGCCGGGGAGCAGTACTTC. This encodes CASSGAGEAGEQYF.

The chain recombines TRBV7-2 with TRBJ1-2; TRBD1 agrees at 9 bases. V was clipped by 0 bases and J by 2 bases; unmatched bases: 4. Germline CDR1 and CDR2: SGHTA and FQGNSA. The CDR3 runs to 16 residues. The CDR3 DNA reads TGTGCCAGCAGCTTAGCCGGACAGGGGCGGAACTATGGCTACACCTTC. It specifies CASSLAGQGRNYGYTF.

The rearrangement uses TRBV14 and TRBJ2-1; TRBD2 matches at 8 bases. The trim removed 1 base at V and 4 bases at J, leaving 15 bases unmatched. Germline V gene sequence: CDR1 SGHDN, CDR2 FVKESK. The CDR3 has 19 amino acids. The CDR3 nucleotides read TGTGCCAGCAGCCAAGTACCACACTCGGGGGGGCCACGATACAATGAGCAGTTCTTC. This encodes CASSQVPHSGGPRYNEQFF.

The genes are TRBV20-1 and TRBJ2-7; a possible D gene is TRBD2 (6 bases). Trimming left V 4 bases short and J 0 bases short, with 19 bases between. Looked up from germline, CDR1 is DFQATT and CDR2 is SNEGSKA (reference sequence). There are 16 residues in the CDR3. The CDR3 coding sequence is TGCAGTGCTACCGAATCTGGTGGAGGGAACTCCTACGAGCAGTACTTC. Protein product: CSATESGGGNSYEQYF.

The chain combines TRBV7-9 with TRBJ1-1, with 7 bases matching TRBD1. Trimming cost V 0 bases and J 7 bases; bases outside gene matches: 5. Looked up from germline, CDR1 is SEHNR and CDR2 is FQNEAQ (reference sequence). The CDR3 is 14 residues long. The CDR3 sequence: CASSLAWQGDEAFF. In DNA, the CDR3 is TGTGCCAGCAGCTTAGCATGGCAGGGGGATGAAGCTTTCTTT. Supplemented by reference TRBV7-9 and TRBJ1-1, the full variable domain reads DTGVSQNPRHKITKRGQNVTFRCDPISEHNRLYWYRQTLGQGPEFLTYFQNEAQLEKSRLLSDRFSAERPKGSFSTLEIQRTEQGDSAMYLCASSLAWQGDEAFFGQGTRLTVV.

The V gene is TRBV7-9, the J gene TRBJ2-7; TRBD2 is a possible D gene (6 bases). Germline lookup yields CDR1 SEHNR and CDR2 FQNEAQ (reference sequence). The V and J ends lost 3 bases and 0 bases respectively, with 18 bases between them. The CDR3 spans 17 residues. The CDR3 coding sequence is TGTGCCAGCAGCTTGCGCTCCGGGACTTCGAGCTCCTACGAGCAGTACTTC. Protein sequence: CASSLRSGTSSSYEQYF.

The chain employs TRBV20-1 and TRBJ2-3; no clear D. V was pared by 6 bases and J by 9 bases, with 10 bases between. The CDR3 is 10 amino acids. Germline V gives CDR1 DFQATT, CDR2 SNEGSKA (reference sequence). Here the CDR3 DNA reads TGCAGTGCCCAAGAGGCCACGCAGTATTTT. It codes for CSAQEATQYF.

The chain is built from TRBV6-4 and TRBJ2-2; unclear D gene. CDR1 and CDR2 (germline): MRHNA, SNTAGT. This CDR3 region has 14 residues. Trimming left V 6 bases short and J 6 bases short, with 14 bases between. CDR3 residues: CASSLTGEAGELFF. The CDR3 nucleotides are TGTGCCAGCAGCCTGACTGGGGAAGCCGGGGAGCTGTTTTTT.

V is TRBV7-9 and J is TRBJ2-7; 7 bases line up with TRBD1. The V and J ends lost 4 bases and 0 bases, in that order; junction bases with no gene match: 6. Germline-derived CDR1 and CDR2 are SEHNR and FQNEAQ (reference sequence). The CDR3 runs 15 residues. CDR3 DNA: TGTGCCAGCAGCTCCACCGGGACAGCCTCCTACGAGCAGTACTTC. This translates into CASSSTGTASYEQYF.

The chain recombines TRBV7-9 with TRBJ1-2; maybe TRBD1 (5 bases). Germline values: CDR1 SEHNR, CDR2 FQNEAQ (reference sequence). V was clipped by 0 bases and J by 6 bases, with 8 bases between them. The CDR3 covers 13 residues. CDR3 amino acids: CASSLAQGHGYTF. For the CDR3, the DNA is TGTGCCAGCAGCTTAGCCCAGGGCCATGGCTACACCTTC.

This clonotype was observed a handful of times. The chain is built from TRBV20-1 and TRBJ1-4; 10 bases align to TRBD1. CDR3 size: 14 residues. Germline CDR1 reads DFQATT; CDR2 reads SNEGSKA (reference sequence). With 3 bases clipped from V and 5 bases from J, the junction kept 3 bases outside the gene matches. The CDR3 loop is CSARATGGNEKLFF. The CDR3 region has the DNA TGCAGTGCTAGGGCGACAGGGGGCAATGAAAAACTGTTTTTT.

This clonotype showed up just a few times. The genes are TRBV6-4 and TRBJ2-1, with D hard to call. CDR1 MRHNA and CDR2 SNTAGT come from the germline V gene. The ends were cut back, 2 bases at V and 0 bases at J, with 2 bases in the middle. This CDR3 has 13 residues. CDR3 residues: CASSDSSYNEQFF. The DNA for the CDR3 is TGTGCCAGCAGTGACAGCTCCTACAATGAGCAGTTCTTC.

V gene TRBV25-1 combines with J gene TRBJ2-7; possibly TRBD2 for D (5 bases). Germline CDR1 MGHDK, CDR2 SYGVNS. V was cut by 6 bases and J by 3 bases, with 12 bases left in between. The CDR3 loop spans 13 amino acids. The CDR3 spells CASSPRLSYEQYF. CDR3 in DNA: TGTGCCAGCAGCCCACGACTAAGCTACGAGCAGTACTTC.

The chain joins TRBV5-1 to TRBJ2-1; 11 bases map to TRBD2. The CDR3 sequence is 19 residues long. In germline, CDR1 is SGHRS, CDR2 YFSETQ. Germline trimming cut 0 bases from V and 0 bases from J; bases unmatched to any gene: 8. DNA for the CDR3: TGCGCCAGCAGCTTGGTGGAGAGGGGACTAGCGGCCTCCTACAATGAGCAGTTCTTC. Translation: CASSLVERGLAASYNEQFF. The entire variable domain, with the rest obtained from reference TRBV5-1 and TRBJ2-1, is as follows: KAGVTQTPRYLIKTRGQQVTLSCSPISGHRSVSWYQQTPGQGLQFLFEYFSETQRNKGNFPGRFSGRQFSNSRSEMNVSTLELGDSALYLCASSLVERGLAASYNEQFFGPGTRLTVL.

This clonotype was recorded many times. The chain links TRBV11-3 to TRBJ2-1; 8 bases agree with TRBD1. The CDR3 runs to 14 residues. Germline V gives CDR1 SGHNT, CDR2 YENEEA. The V gene end was trimmed by 3 bases and the J gene end by 9 bases; junction bases not matched to a gene: 7. The CDR3 spells CASSLTGDAVEQFF. CDR3 DNA sequence: TGTGCCAGCAGCTTGACAGGGGATGCGGTTGAGCAGTTCTTC.

The chain combines TRBV24-1 with TRBJ2-7, with a weak D call TRBD1 (5 bases). Germline V gene sequence: CDR1 KGHDR, CDR2 SFDVKD. V was clipped by 6 bases and J by 6 bases, with 8 bases between them. This CDR3 spans 11 amino acids. The chain's CDR3 is CATSQGGEQYF. Written as DNA, the CDR3 is TGTGCCACCAGTCAGGGTGGCGAGCAGTACTTC.

The J gene is TRBJ2-7, the V gene TRBV7-3; D is unclear. Germline V lookup: CDR1 SGHTA, CDR2 FQGTGA. This CDR3 is 12 amino acids long. Between the trimmed V and J ends, which lost 5 bases and 5 bases, there was a span of 10 bases. The CDR3 sequence is CASSLNSNEQYF. The CDR3 DNA follows: TGTGCCAGCAGCCTCAATTCTAACGAGCAGTACTTC.

This clonotype was picked up a small number of times. The V and J genes are TRBV2 and TRBJ2-5; possible D gene TRBD2, 5 bases. The germline V gene has CDR1 SNHLY and CDR2 FYNNEI. The V end lost 1 base, the J end lost 2 bases, and 11 bases lay between the germline ends. The CDR3 totals 15 residues. DNA of the CDR3: TGTGCCAGCAGTGAAGGGCTGGCGGGTCAAGAGACCCAGTACTTC. Translated: CASSEGLAGQETQYF.

The chain links TRBV11-2 to TRBJ2-7; 8 nucleotides match TRBD1. The CDR3 has 14 amino acids. Losses at the gene ends were 4 bases for V and 3 bases for J; bases not matched to a gene: 5. Germline V gene data show CDR1 as SGHAT and CDR2 as FQNNGV. The CDR3: CASSSQDRDYEQYF. The CDR3 DNA is TGTGCCAGCAGCTCCCAGGACAGGGACTACGAGCAGTACTTC.

The chain carries TRBV20-1 and TRBJ2-1; 9 bases map to TRBD1. CDR1 and CDR2 (germline): DFQATT, SNEGSKA (reference sequence). The CDR3 consists of 16 residues. With 6 bases clipped from V and 1 base from J, the junction kept 10 bases outside the gene matches. CDR3 protein: CSAKGTGFGSYNEQFF. Written as DNA, the CDR3 is TGCAGTGCCAAGGGGACAGGGTTCGGATCCTACAATGAGCAGTTCTTC.

The chain employs TRBV7-2 and TRBJ1-5; D remains unclear. The V gene's germline CDR1 is SGHTA and CDR2 FQGNSA. V was pared by 3 bases and J by 7 bases, with 7 bases between. The CDR3 is 12 amino acids. This CDR3 is CASSLGSQPQHF. CDR3 nucleotides: TGTGCCAGCAGCTTGGGGAGCCAGCCCCAGCATTTT.

The chain employs TRBV20-1 and TRBJ2-5; 8 bases are a match to TRBD2. CDR3 size: 13 residues. The V gene's germline CDR1 is DFQATT and CDR2 SNEGSKA (reference sequence). V dropped 6 bases and J dropped 4; count of bases not matched to a gene: 7. The CDR3 sequence is CSARGGGRETQYF. CDR3 nucleotides: TGCAGTGCCCGGGGGGGCGGTAGAGAGACCCAGTACTTC.

V gene TRBV20-1 combines with J gene TRBJ2-2; D gene uncertain. Germline-derived CDR1 and CDR2 are DFQATT and SNEGSKA (reference sequence). Trimming stripped 3 bases from V and 2 bases from J, with 7 bases between. The CDR3 is 13 amino acids. CDR3 sequence: CSARGSNTGELFF. The CDR3 nucleotides are TGCAGTGCTAGGGGGTCTAACACCGGGGAGCTGTTTTTT.

The V gene is TRBV2, the J gene TRBJ1-5; D is unclear. The CDR3 consists of 13 residues. In germline, CDR1 is SNHLY, CDR2 FYNNEI. V gave up 2 bases and J gave up 10 bases, with 12 bases separating them. Written as DNA, the CDR3 is TGTGCCAGCAGTGAATGGGCAGATGTTCCCCAGCATTTT. It encodes CASSEWADVPQHF.